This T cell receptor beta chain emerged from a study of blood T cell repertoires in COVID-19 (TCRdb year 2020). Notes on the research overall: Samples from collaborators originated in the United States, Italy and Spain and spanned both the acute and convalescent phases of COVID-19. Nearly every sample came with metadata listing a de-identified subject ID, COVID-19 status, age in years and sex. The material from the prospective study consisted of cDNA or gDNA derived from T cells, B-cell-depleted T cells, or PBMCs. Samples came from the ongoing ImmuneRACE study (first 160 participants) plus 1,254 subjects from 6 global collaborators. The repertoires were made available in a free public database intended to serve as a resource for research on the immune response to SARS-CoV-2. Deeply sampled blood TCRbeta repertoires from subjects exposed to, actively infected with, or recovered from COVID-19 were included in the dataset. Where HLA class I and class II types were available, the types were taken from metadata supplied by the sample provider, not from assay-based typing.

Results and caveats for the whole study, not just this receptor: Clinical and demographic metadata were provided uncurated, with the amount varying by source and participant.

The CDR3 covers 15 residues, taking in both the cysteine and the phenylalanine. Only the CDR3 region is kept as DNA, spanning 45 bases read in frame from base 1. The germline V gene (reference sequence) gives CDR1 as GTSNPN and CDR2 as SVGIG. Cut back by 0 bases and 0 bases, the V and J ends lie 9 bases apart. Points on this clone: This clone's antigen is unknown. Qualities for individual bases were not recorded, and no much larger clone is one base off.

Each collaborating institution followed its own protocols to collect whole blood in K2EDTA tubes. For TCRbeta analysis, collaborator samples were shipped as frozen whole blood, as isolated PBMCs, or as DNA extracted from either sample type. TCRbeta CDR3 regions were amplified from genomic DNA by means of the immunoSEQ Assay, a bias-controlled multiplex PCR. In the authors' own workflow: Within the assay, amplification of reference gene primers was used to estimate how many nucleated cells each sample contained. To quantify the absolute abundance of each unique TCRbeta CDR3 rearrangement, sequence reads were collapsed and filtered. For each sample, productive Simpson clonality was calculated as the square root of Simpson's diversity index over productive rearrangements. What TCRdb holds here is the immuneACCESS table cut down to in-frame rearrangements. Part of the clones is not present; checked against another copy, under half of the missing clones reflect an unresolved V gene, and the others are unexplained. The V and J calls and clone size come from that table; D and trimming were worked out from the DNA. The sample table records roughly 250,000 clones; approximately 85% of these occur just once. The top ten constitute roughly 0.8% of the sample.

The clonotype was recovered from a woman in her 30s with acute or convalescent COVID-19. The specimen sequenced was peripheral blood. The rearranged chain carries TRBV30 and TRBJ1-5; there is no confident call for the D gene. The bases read TGTGCCTGGAGTGTACCCGGGTATAGCAATCAGCCCCAGCATTTT. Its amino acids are CAWSVPGYSNQPQHF.